What follows are 26 T cell receptor beta chains derived from one specimen sequenced in a study of a mutant IDH1 vaccine in newly diagnosed glioma. Time point in this sample: week 5, during vaccination. Every vaccination contained 300 ug of the mutant IDH1 20-mer peptide and was paired with topical imiquimod. Produced via immunoSEQ multiplex PCR; TCRdb's table is partial and in-frame only. The table has 50,000 to 70,000 clones, 82% seen once. Their antigens remain unidentified. This specimen consisted of PBMCs, obtained from a glioma patient whose treatment included an IDH1 peptide vaccine. The receptors derive from a woman aged 18-35 years with glioma. Some clones in this sample may be carry-over from other donors' samples.

The chain carries TRBV5-8 and TRBJ1-4; 9 nucleotides agree with TRBD1. This CDR3 spans 16 amino acids. Trimming removed 4 bases from V and 8 bases from J; junction bases left unmatched: 12. The germline V gene has CDR1 SGHTS and CDR2 YDEGEE. Here the CDR3 reads CASSRTGGPTGEKLFF. The DNA of the CDR3 is TGTGCCAGCAGCCGTACAGGGGGCCCCACGGGGGAAAAACTGTTTTTT.

V usage is TRBV5-1 and J usage is TRBJ2-2, with TRBD1 matching 9 bases. V lost 3 bases, J lost 1 base, and 1 base stayed unmatched. CDR3 size: 15 residues. The germline CDR1 and CDR2 sequences are SGHRS and YFSETQ. CDR3 residues: CASSSGQGNTGELFF. The CDR3 nucleotides read TGCGCCAGCAGCTCGGGACAGGGGAACACCGGGGAGCTGTTTTTT.

V gene TRBV9 combines with J gene TRBJ1-5; TRBD1 matches 7 bases. Trimming took 4 bases from V and 0 from J; bases not matched to a gene: 10. This CDR3 is 17 amino acids long. Germline V gene data show CDR1 as SGDLS and CDR2 as YYNGEE. The CDR3 here is CASSLARTGYSNQPQHF. The CDR3 DNA follows: TGTGCCAGCAGCCTCGCGAGGACAGGTTATAGCAATCAGCCCCAGCATTTT.

The chain employs TRBV5-6 and TRBJ2-7; TRBD2 aligns across 10 bases. V gave up 4 bases and J gave up 3 bases; unmatched junction bases: 7. Germline CDR1 is SGHDT and CDR2 is YYEEEE. The CDR3 is made up of 15 amino acids. CDR3 bases: TGTGCCAGCAGCCCGACAGGACTAGCGGACTACGAGCAGTACTTC. Amino acid sequence: CASSPTGLADYEQYF. The entire variable domain, with the rest obtained from reference TRBV5-6 and TRBJ2-7, is as follows: DAGVTQSPTHLIKTRGQQVTLRCSPKSGHDTVSWYQQALGQGPQFIFQYYEEEERQRGNFPDRFSGHQFPNYSSELNVNALLLGDSALYLCASSPTGLADYEQYFGPGTRLTVT.

The chain is built from TRBV6-4 and TRBJ1-2; D unclear. Between the trimmed V and J ends, which lost 6 bases and 8 bases, there was a span of 16 bases. This CDR3 has 13 amino acids. Germline V gives CDR1 MRHNA, CDR2 SNTAGT. CDR3 sequence: CASRGNIYQGYTF. As DNA, the CDR3 is TGTGCCAGCAGAGGCAACATTTACCAAGGCTACACCTTC.

V is TRBV15 and J is TRBJ1-5; D is unresolved. Trimming stripped 1 base from V and 6 bases from J, with 10 bases between. Germline CDR1 is LNHNV and CDR2 is YYDKDF (reference sequence). There are 14 residues in the CDR3. The CDR3 DNA reads as TGTGCCACCAGCAGAGTTCAAGGAGGTCAGCCCCAGCATTTT. This encodes CATSRVQGGQPQHF.

This clone has just a few counts. The V gene is TRBV10-3, the J gene TRBJ1-6; D call uncertain. The V and J ends lost 0 bases and 8 bases respectively, with 8 bases between them. This CDR3 has 14 amino acids. CDR1 is ENHRY, CDR2 SYGVKD, per germline. CDR3 sequence: CAISESLSDSPLHF. The CDR3 DNA is TGTGCCATCAGTGAGTCCCTCAGTGATTCACCCCTCCACTTT.

This sequence joins TRBV15 and TRBJ1-1; D gene uncertain. Trimming left V 5 bases short and J 6 bases short, with 10 bases between. CDR1 and CDR2 from the germline V gene are LNHNV and YYDKDF (reference sequence). The CDR3 spans 12 residues. The CDR3 spells CATSHLTPEAFF. The CDR3 bases are TGTGCCACCAGCCACCTAACGCCTGAAGCTTTCTTT. The entire variable domain, with the rest obtained from reference TRBV15 and TRBJ1-1, is as follows: DAMVIQNPRYQVTQFGKPVTLSCSQTLNHNVMYWYQQKSSQAPKLLFHYYDKDFNNEADTPDNFQSRRPNTSFCFLDIRSPGLGDTAMYLCATSHLTPEAFFGQGTRLTVV.

About this clone: Within the sample, other DNA sequences also encode this same CDR3. The chain joins TRBV6-5 to TRBJ2-1; 10 nucleotides agree with TRBD1. The CDR3 sequence is 15 residues long. Germline V gene lookup returns CDR1 MNHEY and CDR2 SVGAGI. J was trimmed by 3 bases and V by 5 bases; bases with no gene match: 4. The CDR3 sequence is CASSPTGGNYNEQFF. CDR3 nucleotide sequence: TGTGCCAGCAGTCCGACAGGGGGCAACTACAATGAGCAGTTCTTC.

V gene TRBV2 combines with J gene TRBJ1-2, with D perhaps matching TRBD1 (6 bases). CDR3 length equals 14 residues. Germline values: CDR1 SNHLY, CDR2 FYNNEI. V gave up 6 bases and J gave up 2 bases, with 13 bases separating them. The CDR3 nucleotides are TGTGCCAGCAGCATGGACAGCGGGAACTATGGCTACACCTTC. Amino acid sequence: CASSMDSGNYGYTF.

This chain connects TRBV2 to TRBJ2-1; unclear D gene. This CDR3 is built from 15 residues. V was cut by 7 bases and J by 0 bases, with 13 bases left in between. The V gene's germline CDR1 is SNHLY and CDR2 FYNNEI. In DNA, the CDR3 is TGTGCCAGCAACTATGTAGGCGTCTCCTACAATGAGCAGTTCTTC. Its protein product is CASNYVGVSYNEQFF.

CDR3 sequence: CASSQGVGTGDRGYTF. CDR3 coding DNA: TGCGCCAGCAGCCAAGGTGTCGGGACAGGGGACCGTGGCTACACCTTC. The rearrangement joins TRBV4-1 to TRBJ1-2, with 10 bases identical to TRBD1. The CDR3 loop spans 16 amino acids. Germline CDR1 MGHRA, CDR2 YSYEKL. J gave up 7 bases and V 1 base, and 9 bases lay outside the gene matches.

V usage is TRBV19 and J usage is TRBJ2-6, with 8 bases fitting TRBD2. This CDR3 spans 15 amino acids. Germline CDR1 is LNHDA and CDR2 is SQIVND (reference sequence). V gave up 8 bases and J gave up 2 bases; unmatched junction bases: 5. The CDR3 loop is CASRLGGAGANVLTF. The CDR3 nucleotides are TGTGCCAGTCGCCTCGGGGGGGCTGGGGCCAACGTCCTGACTTTC.

The chain uses TRBV19 and TRBJ2-5; TRBD1 matches at 9 bases. CDR1 LNHDA and CDR2 SQIVND come from the germline V gene (reference sequence). This CDR3 has 15 amino acids. V shed 5 bases and J 5 bases; nucleotides not matched to a gene: 9. The CDR3 DNA is TGTGCCAGTAGTCTCGGACAGGGGATTGGGGAGACCCAGTACTTC. It is translated as CASSLGQGIGETQYF.

V and J are TRBV7-2 and TRBJ1-5; D remains unclear. This CDR3 is built from 16 residues. V lost 1 base and J 3 bases, leaving 13 bases between the germline ends. Germline loops: CDR1 SGHTA, CDR2 FQGNSA. The CDR3: CASSLGKGMVNQPQHF. CDR3 DNA: TGTGCCAGCAGCTTAGGAAAGGGAATGGTCAATCAGCCCCAGCATTTT.

This clone was detected only once. The V gene is TRBV4-1, the J gene TRBJ2-4; 12 bases are shared with TRBD2. J gave up 8 bases and V 2 bases, and 7 bases lay outside the gene matches. The CDR3 contains 16 residues. The germline V gene encodes CDR1 MGHRA and CDR2 YSYEKL. The CDR3 nucleotides read TGCGCCAGCAGCCAAAGTCTAGCGGGAGGGTTCGACATTCAGTACTTC. Protein product: CASSQSLAGGFDIQYF.

The sample holds one count of this clone. The chain employs TRBV25-1 and TRBJ1-2; D is undetermined. There are 13 residues in the CDR3. V dropped 8 bases and J dropped 4 bases, with 14 bases sitting between them. CDR1 and CDR2 from the germline V gene are MGHDK and SYGVNS. The CDR3 loop is CASSTGSPYGYTF. CDR3 DNA sequence: TGTGCCAGCTCCACCGGGTCCCCCTATGGCTACACCTTC.

V and J are TRBV9 and TRBJ2-7; D possibly matches TRBD1 or TRBD2 (5 bases each). Germline V gene lookup returns CDR1 SGDLS and CDR2 YYNGEE. This CDR3 contains 15 residues. The V and J ends lost 6 bases and 5 bases respectively, with 21 bases between them. Written as DNA, the CDR3 is TGTGCCAGCACCCCGGGGCGGAATGGTGTAAACGAGCAGTACTTC. It translates to CASTPGRNGVNEQYF.

The V call is TRBV18, the J call TRBJ2-7, with D possibly TRBD2 on 6 matching bases. Germline V gives CDR1 KGHSH, CDR2 LQKENI. The CDR3 extends over 14 amino acids. Trimming took 3 bases from V and 0 from J, leaving 9 bases between them. This chain's CDR3 is CASSPGGSSYEQYF. The CDR3 nucleotides read TGTGCCAGCTCACCGGGAGGAAGCTCCTACGAGCAGTACTTC.

The CDR3 spells CASSGQGLNYGYTF. For the CDR3, the DNA is TGTGCCAGCAGCGGACAGGGCCTTAACTATGGCTACACCTTC. This sequence joins TRBV7-2 and TRBJ1-2, with 8 bases lining up with TRBD1. CDR1 and CDR2 (germline): SGHTA, FQGNSA. The V gene end was trimmed by 5 bases and the J gene end by 1 base; junction bases not matched to a gene: 3. The CDR3 covers 14 residues.

CDR3 residues: CASSLAPGSAEQYF. The CDR3 bases are TGCGCCAGCAGCTTAGCTCCAGGGTCGGCGGAGCAGTACTTC. The V call is TRBV5-1, the J call TRBJ2-7; maybe TRBD1 (5 bases). The CDR3 has 14 residues. The V end lost 2 bases, the J end lost 7 bases, and 16 bases lay between the germline ends. Germline CDR1 and CDR2: SGHRS and YFSETQ.

This clone was counted between two and nine times. The chain couples TRBV30 to TRBJ1-5, with D possibly TRBD1 on 5 matching bases. V lost 3 bases to trimming and J lost 6 bases, with 12 bases between them. The germline V gene encodes CDR1 GTSNPN and CDR2 SVGIG (reference sequence). The CDR3 covers 13 residues. The CDR3 nucleotides are TGTGCCTGGAGCTTCAGGGAGAGTCAGCCCCAGCATTTT. Amino acids: CAWSFRESQPQHF.

This sequence joins TRBV30 and TRBJ1-5, with 9 bases fitting TRBD1. The CDR3 has 16 amino acids. In germline, CDR1 is GTSNPN, CDR2 SVGIG (reference sequence). Unmatched junction bases numbered 8, after V lost 5 bases and J lost 0 bases. CDR3 sequence: CAWWTGVEDSNQPQHF. The CDR3, as DNA: TGTGCCTGGTGGACAGGGGTCGAGGATAGCAATCAGCCCCAGCATTTT.

The sample holds a few counts of this clone. V is TRBV7-9 and J is TRBJ1-1, with a tentative D call TRBD1 (6 bases). Germline CDR1 SEHNR, CDR2 FQNEAQ (reference sequence). V was cut by 3 bases and J by 3 bases, with 14 bases left in between. The CDR3 length is 15 residues. CDR3 residues: CASSLATGSYTEAFF. The CDR3, as DNA: TGTGCCAGCAGCTTGGCGACAGGATCCTACACTGAAGCTTTCTTT.

The CDR3 reads CASSEGGTVVNTEAFF. CDR3 nucleotide sequence: TGTGCCAGCAGTGAAGGGGGGACAGTGGTGAACACTGAAGCTTTCTTT. J is TRBJ1-1 and V is TRBV6-1; 7 bases line up with TRBD1. The CDR3 is 16 amino acids. V shed 1 base and J 0 bases; nucleotides not matched to a gene: 5. Germline V gene sequence: CDR1 MNHNS, CDR2 SASEGT.

V usage is TRBV5-1 and J usage is TRBJ2-3; TRBD1 is a possible D gene (6 bases). Germline CDR1 and CDR2: SGHRS and YFSETQ. With 1 base removed from V and 5 bases from J, the gap between germline ends came to 14 bases. The CDR3 has 15 residues. The CDR3 protein is CASSLRQGIRDTQYF. The CDR3 DNA is TGCGCCAGCAGCTTGAGGCAGGGGATAAGAGATACGCAGTATTTT.